This T cell receptor (beta chain) was sequenced during a study of cytotoxic CD8 clonotypes in ibrutinib-treated CLL. The trim removed 4 bases at V and 0 bases at J, leaving 6 bases unmatched. Germline V lookup: CDR1 SGHRS, CDR2 YFSETQ. The CDR3 extends over 16 amino acids. Profiled with immunoSEQ multiplex PCR; TCRdb holds only in-frame clones, not every one. This sample has more than 75,000 clones, with roughly three quarters found just once. Sequencing was performed on PBMCs, taken after 24 months of ibrutinib treatment. The receptor was isolated from a human donor with chronic lymphocytic leukemia. The chain is built from TRBV5-1 and TRBJ2-3; TRBD2 agrees at 9 bases. The CDR3 DNA sequence: TGCGCCAGCAGCACAGGACTAGCGCCTAGCACAGATACGCAGTATTTT. Encoded protein: CASSTGLAPSTDTQYF.